One sample yielded the 19 T cell receptor beta chains listed below, sequenced in a study of cytomegalovirus exposure and HLA in healthy donors. 60 Vbeta and 13 Jbeta primers were used in PCR. TCRdb's copy holds only in-frame clones and misses some; the assay was immunoSEQ multiplex PCR. This table has roughly 180,000 clones, roughly 84% appearing once. Material: PBMCs. Receptors originate from a man aged 25 to 40 in good health and CMV-seronegative.

This chain joins TRBV4-2 and TRBJ2-3, with D perhaps matching TRBD1 (5 bases). Trimming pared 4 bases from V and 4 bases from J, leaving 9 bases between. Germline CDR1 and CDR2: LGHNA and YNFKEQ. The CDR3 loop spans 13 amino acids. The CDR3 spells CASSPQGPDTQYF. CDR3 in DNA: TGTGCCAGCAGCCCTCAGGGCCCAGATACGCAGTATTTT.

This chain links TRBV19 with TRBJ2-7; weak D call: TRBD1 (7 bases). CDR1 LNHDA and CDR2 SQIVND come from the germline V gene (reference sequence). V was clipped by 7 bases and J by 3 bases, with 25 bases between them. The CDR3 is made up of 17 amino acids. DNA for the CDR3: TGTGCCAGTATTCTTCCAGGGGGAGGATTCTACAGCTACGAGCAGTACTTC. It is translated as CASILPGGGFYSYEQYF. The full variable domain, rest sourced from reference TRBV19 and TRBJ2-7, is DGGITQSPKYLFRKEGQNVTLSCEQNLNHDAMYWYRQDPGQGLRLIYYSQIVNDFQKGDIAEGYSVSREKKESFPLTVTSAQKNPTAFYLCASILPGGGFYSYEQYFGPGTRLTVT.

The chain links TRBV28 to TRBJ2-5; D might be TRBD1 (6 bases). The DNA end favors TRBJ2-7, so the J call may be wrong. The CDR3 has 13 residues. Germline CDR1 and CDR2: MDHEN and SYDVKM. The CDR3, as DNA: TGTGCCAGCAGATGGACAGCAACCTACGAGCAGTACTTC. It encodes CASRWTATYEQYF.

The chain is built from TRBV6-5 and TRBJ1-2, with D tentatively TRBD1 (6 bases). The CDR3 totals 15 residues. Germline V gives CDR1 MNHEY, CDR2 SVGAGI. The V end was cut by 5 bases, the J end by 4 bases, with 17 bases between. This CDR3 reads CASSTRGSWVYGYTF. The CDR3 nucleotides read TGTGCCAGCAGTACCAGGGGATCCTGGGTCTATGGCTACACCTTC.

The chain employs TRBV19 and TRBJ2-7; D may be TRBD1 (6 bases). Germline CDR1 LNHDA, CDR2 SQIVND (reference sequence). The CDR3 consists of 11 residues. Trimming cost V 6 bases and J 4 bases, with 7 bases left between them. The CDR3 protein is CASSRGYEQYF. CDR3 nucleotides: TGTGCCAGTAGCAGGGGTTACGAGCAGTACTTC.

This chain joins TRBV6-4 and TRBJ2-2, with 7 bases lining up with TRBD2. The germline V gene has CDR1 MRHNA and CDR2 SNTAGT. The CDR3 is made up of 15 amino acids. After removal of 4 bases from V and 4 bases from J, the junction contained 6 bases not matched to a gene. The CDR3 protein is CASSVSGGPTGELFF. CDR3 DNA sequence: TGTGCCAGCAGTGTTTCGGGGGGACCCACCGGGGAGCTGTTTTTT.

The chain employs TRBV4-3 and TRBJ1-1; D remains ambiguous. Per the germline V gene, CDR1 is LGHNA and CDR2 is YSLEER. Deletions cut 4 bases from V and 0 bases from J, with 6 bases between. CDR3 length equals 13 residues. This CDR3 reads CASSRLMNTEAFF. CDR3 coding DNA: TGCGCCAGCAGCCGACTAATGAACACTGAAGCTTTCTTT.

CDR3 sequence (DNA): TGTGCCAGCAGCCGACCGACAGGGTGGTCTGAAAAACTGTTTTTT. Its translation is CASSRPTGWSEKLFF. The V call is TRBV28, the J call TRBJ1-4; 7 bases line up with TRBD1. From germline, CDR1 is MDHEN and CDR2 SYDVKM. Trimming removed 6 bases from V and 7 bases from J; junction bases left unmatched: 11. The CDR3 consists of 15 residues.

The chain carries TRBV7-9 and TRBJ2-5; 8 positions agree with TRBD1. Germline V gene sequence: CDR1 SEHNR, CDR2 FQNEAQ (reference sequence). The V gene end was trimmed by 5 bases and the J gene end by 5 bases; junction bases not matched to a gene: 7. The CDR3 sequence is 14 residues long. The CDR3 protein is CASSPRTGPETQYF. CDR3 coding DNA: TGTGCCAGCAGCCCTCGGACAGGGCCGGAGACCCAGTACTTC. Using reference TRBV7-9 and TRBJ2-5 for the parts outside the CDR3, the full variable domain is DTGVSQNPRHKITKRGQNVTFRCDPISEHNRLYWYRQTLGQGPEFLTYFQNEAQLEKSRLLSDRFSAERPKGSFSTLEIQRTEQGDSAMYLCASSPRTGPETQYFGPGTRLLVL.

This clone was seen just once. V is TRBV27 and J is TRBJ2-1; 8 nucleotides line up with TRBD1. The CDR3 has 16 residues. V was clipped by 2 bases and J by 2 bases; unmatched bases: 5. Germline-derived CDR1 and CDR2 are MNHEY and SMNVEV (reference sequence). Here the CDR3 reads CASSLPTGGPYNEQFF. In DNA, the CDR3 is TGTGCCAGCAGTTTACCTACAGGGGGACCCTACAATGAGCAGTTCTTC.

This clone came up a few times. J is TRBJ2-1 and V is TRBV7-3; TRBD2 is a possible D gene (6 bases). CDR1 and CDR2 from the germline V gene are SGHTA and FQGTGA. The V gene lost 2 bases and the J gene lost 8 bases, with 13 bases spanning the gap. The CDR3 contains 14 residues. CDR3 nucleotide sequence: TGTGCCAGCAGCTTAGTTAGTGCGGGGCATGAGCAGTTCTTC. This gives the protein CASSLVSAGHEQFF.

The chain couples TRBV11-3 to TRBJ2-7; D unclear. Trimming took off 3 bases at V and 0 bases at J, with 6 bases between the two ends. The CDR3 loop spans 13 amino acids. CDR1 SGHNT and CDR2 YENEEA come from the germline V gene. CDR3 sequence reads: CASSLASSYEQYF. Here the CDR3 DNA reads TGTGCCAGCAGCTTGGCCAGCTCCTACGAGCAGTACTTC.

The chain couples TRBV2 to TRBJ2-5; maybe TRBD2 (6 bases). Trimming cost V 6 bases and J 5 bases, with 13 bases left between them. The CDR3 is 13 amino acids. Per the germline V gene, CDR1 is SNHLY and CDR2 is FYNNEI. Here the CDR3 DNA reads TGTGCCAGCAGCGGGGGTGGTAGGGAGACCCAGTACTTC. Protein product: CASSGGGRETQYF.

The V and J genes are TRBV5-5 and TRBJ2-2, with 8 bases aligning to TRBD2. Losses at the gene ends were 1 base for V and 4 bases for J; bases not matched to a gene: 6. The germline V gene encodes CDR1 SGHKS and CDR2 YYEKEE (reference sequence). CDR3 length equals 16 residues. The CDR3 nucleotides are TGTGCCAGCAGCTTGTCGGGGGGGGCGGGCACCGGGGAGCTGTTTTTT. Translating it yields CASSLSGGAGTGELFF.

The chain recombines TRBV11-2 with TRBJ2-7; 12 bases are a match to TRBD1. Germline V gene data show CDR1 as SGHAT and CDR2 as FQNNGV. The J segment lost 0 bases and the V segment lost 5 bases, leaving 5 bases of the junction unmatched. This CDR3 is 16 amino acids long. CDR3 protein: CASSPQGQGASYEQYF. The CDR3 DNA follows: TGTGCCAGCAGCCCGCAGGGACAGGGGGCCTCCTACGAGCAGTACTTC. Supplemented by reference TRBV11-2 and TRBJ2-7, the full variable domain reads EAGVAQSPRYKIIEKRQSVAFWCNPISGHATLYWYQQILGQGPKLLIQFQNNGVVDDSQLPKDRFSAERLKGVDSTLKIQPAKLEDSAVYLCASSPQGQGASYEQYFGPGTRLTVT.

The chain joins TRBV28 to TRBJ2-4, with TRBD1 as a possible D gene (7 bases). The CDR3 has 20 residues. Trimming took off 2 bases at V and 0 bases at J, with 23 bases between the two ends. Germline-derived CDR1 and CDR2 are MDHEN and SYDVKM. CDR3 sequence reads: CASSLGWGDRELLAKNIQYF. The CDR3 region has the DNA TGTGCCAGCAGTTTAGGCTGGGGGGACAGAGAACTACTAGCCAAAAACATTCAGTACTTC.

The V gene is TRBV6-1, the J gene TRBJ1-1; D possibly corresponds to TRBD1 (5 bases). This CDR3 has 15 amino acids. Germline CDR1 reads MNHNS; CDR2 reads SASEGT. V was pared by 1 base and J by 4 bases, with 13 bases between. The CDR3 nucleotides are TGTGCCAGCAGTGAAGAGGAGGGTGGGGCCACTGAAGCTTTCTTT. This translates into CASSEEEGGATEAFF.

DNA for the CDR3: TGTGCCAGCAGACCTGGGACAGATAGCAATCAGCCCCAGCATTTT. Translated, it gives CASRPGTDSNQPQHF. This rearrangement joins TRBV28 to TRBJ1-5; 7 bases align to TRBD1. Germline loops: CDR1 MDHEN, CDR2 SYDVKM. J was trimmed by 0 bases and V by 6 bases; bases with no gene match: 5. CDR3 length equals 15 residues.

The rearrangement uses TRBV2 and TRBJ2-6; the D gene is possibly TRBD2 (6 bases). Germline lookup yields CDR1 SNHLY and CDR2 FYNNEI. There are 19 residues in the CDR3. V shed 6 bases and J shed 0 bases, with 21 bases lying between them. CDR3 sequence reads: CASRLDGAGLGSGANVLTF. The DNA for the CDR3 is TGTGCCAGCAGATTGGACGGAGCGGGTCTAGGCTCTGGGGCCAACGTCCTGACTTTC.